These T cell receptor beta chains were read from a single sample in a study of blood T cell repertoires in COVID-19. The assay was immunoSEQ multiplex PCR, and TCRdb's table has in-frame clones only and misses some. The repertoire holds more than 250,000 clones, with 65% to 90% as singletons. Sequenced input: PBMCs or T cells enriched from blood (not recorded which). These receptors all stem from a woman aged 18-35 years who had recovered from COVID-19. The conserved cysteine and the conserved F or W are not part of the CDR3 here. Each record gives: V gene, J gene, CDR3 protein.

TRBV7-9	TRBJ1-2	ASSSRGDYGYT
TRBV5-1	TRBJ1-2	ASSLDADYGYT
TRBV4-1	TRBJ2-4	ASSQGRQGAKAKNIQY
TRBV4-1	TRBJ1-1	ASSQDPRGATEAF
TRBV29-1	TRBJ2-3	SVESGEDTQY
TRBV29-1	TRBJ2-3	SVERRGSTDTQY
TRBV4-1	TRBJ2-5	ASSQRGLAGALKRGTQY
TRBV6-6	TRBJ1-1	ASSYGDRGRNTEAF
TRBV27	TRBJ1-5	ATWTGAGGQPQH
TRBV6-4	TRBJ2-1	ASSDSTSGEINEQF
TRBV19	TRBJ1-5	ASSIPRTGGQPQH
TRBV6-5	TRBJ1-4	ASMGRISGEKLF
TRBV5-6	TRBJ1-2	ASSLGQANYGYT
TRBV10-3	TRBJ1-1	AITWGDRGKTF
TRBV18	TRBJ1-5	ASSQTENQPQH
TRBV7-8	TRBJ1-4	ASSFNRDTTNEKLF
TRBV7-8	TRBJ1-5	ASSFRGASNQPQH
TRBV6-4	TRBJ2-7	ASSDLREGPHEQY
TRBV7-8	TRBJ1-2	ASSLERGGYGYT
TRBV6-2/TRBV6-3	TRBJ2-7	ASSTEAAGSSYEQY
TRBV5-1	TRBJ1-2	ASSLLGGLSYGYT
TRBV6-5	TRBJ1-6	ASSQGGYNSPLH
TRBV7-9	TRBJ2-2	ASSSPRLTGSRGTGELF
TRBV7-9	TRBJ2-7	ASSSTAGDYEQY
TRBV13	TRBJ2-5	ASTRDRAGETQY
TRBV27	TRBJ1-4	ASSLGSPGSLGEKLF
TRBV21-1	TRBJ1-4	ASSKALQVLREKLF
TRBV18	TRBJ2-6	ASTLGTGFLTGANVLT
TRBV5-4	TRBJ1-3	ASSWGQGGNTIY
TRBV7-8	TRBJ2-5	ASSLTETQY
TRBV5-1	TRBJ1-1	ATRIEGSTEAF
TRBV30	TRBJ1-1	AWSVWGEVPGTEAF
TRBV20-1	TRBJ1-4	SASAGTGATNEKLF
TRBV27	TRBJ2-3	ASSSRGTDTQY
TRBV28	TRBJ1-2	ASSLYRPYGYT
TRBV28	TRBJ1-3	ASSLGGGGNTIY
TRBV10-3	TRBJ2-3	GGRGGAGDTQY